Listed below are T cell receptor beta chains from one sample, sequenced in a study of T cell responses to AZD1222 COVID-19 vaccine. Data came from immunoSEQ multiplex PCR; TCRdb stores just in-frame clones and leaves some out. The data show approximately 50,000 clones, approximately 80% seen once. Sequencing was performed on peripheral blood, taken 28 days after the second AZD1222 dose. Receptor source: an adult who received the AZD1222 COVID-19 vaccine. Both conserved end residues are part of each CDR3. The order of the fields is D gene, J gene, CDR3 length, clone size, V gene, CDR3 protein, CDR3 DNA. A D gene is named only where the DNA matches it firmly. Part of the rows lack a size; the others show once, few, many or a class for expanded clones.

d_call: TRBD1
j_call: TRBJ1-1
cdr3_length: 15
clone_size: -
v_call: TRBV5-5
cdr3_aa: CASSVTGGENTEAFF
cdr3_nt: TGTGCCAGCAGCGTAACAGGGGGGGAGAACACTGAAGCTTTCTTT

d_call: -
j_call: TRBJ1-1
cdr3_length: 14
clone_size: -
v_call: TRBV5-1
cdr3_aa: CASISGGGNTEAFF
cdr3_nt: TGCGCCAGCATAAGTGGAGGGGGGAACACTGAAGCTTTCTTT

d_call: -
j_call: TRBJ1-2
cdr3_length: 16
clone_size: -
v_call: TRBV28
cdr3_aa: CASSPEGAGQGYGYTF
cdr3_nt: TGTGCCAGCAGTCCCGAAGGGGCCGGACAAGGCTATGGCTACACCTTC

d_call: -
j_call: TRBJ1-4
cdr3_length: 14
clone_size: -
v_call: TRBV30
cdr3_aa: CACNRDPTNEKLFF
cdr3_nt: TGTGCCTGTAACAGGGACCCAACTAATGAAAAACTGTTTTTT

d_call: TRBD1
j_call: TRBJ1-2
cdr3_length: 17
clone_size: -
v_call: TRBV30
cdr3_aa: CARSPTGQGTSNYGYTF
cdr3_nt: TGTGCCAGGAGTCCCACGGGACAGGGGACCTCTAACTATGGCTACACCTTC

d_call: TRBD2
j_call: TRBJ2-2
cdr3_length: 15
clone_size: -
v_call: TRBV3-1/TRBV3-2
cdr3_aa: CASSPRTSVFGELFF
cdr3_nt: TGTGCCAGCAGCCCTCGGACTAGCGTGTTCGGGGAGCTGTTTTTT

d_call: -
j_call: TRBJ1-1
cdr3_length: 14
clone_size: -
v_call: TRBV28
cdr3_aa: CASSSNRRTTEAFF
cdr3_nt: TGTGCCAGCAGTTCAAATAGACGGACCACTGAAGCTTTCTTT

d_call: -
j_call: TRBJ1-6
cdr3_length: 13
clone_size: few
v_call: TRBV18
cdr3_aa: CASSPDRGSPLHF
cdr3_nt: TGTGCCAGCTCACCGGACAGAGGGTCACCCCTCCACTTT

d_call: TRBD1
j_call: TRBJ1-2
cdr3_length: 16
clone_size: -
v_call: TRBV19
cdr3_aa: CASSIVGGQGISGYTF
cdr3_nt: TGTGCCAGTAGTATTGTTGGGGGACAGGGAATAAGTGGCTACACCTTC

d_call: TRBD2
j_call: TRBJ2-3
cdr3_length: 15
clone_size: -
v_call: TRBV2
cdr3_aa: CASRARLAGADTQYF
cdr3_nt: TGTGCCAGCAGGGCCCGTTTAGCGGGAGCAGATACGCAGTATTTT

d_call: TRBD2
j_call: TRBJ2-5
cdr3_length: 15
clone_size: -
v_call: TRBV30
cdr3_aa: CAWSRVAGRQETQYF
cdr3_nt: TGTGCCTGGAGTAGGGTAGCGGGACGCCAAGAGACCCAGTACTTC

d_call: TRBD2
j_call: TRBJ2-1
cdr3_length: 16
clone_size: -
v_call: TRBV2
cdr3_aa: CASSGPGGGELNEQFF
cdr3_nt: TGTGCCAGCAGTGGGCCTGGCGGGGGGGAACTCAATGAGCAGTTCTTC

d_call: -
j_call: TRBJ1-2
cdr3_length: 14
clone_size: once
v_call: TRBV18
cdr3_aa: CASSPFTYTEGYTF
cdr3_nt: TGTGCCAGCTCACCATTCACCTACACTGAGGGCTACACCTTC

d_call: TRBD1
j_call: TRBJ1-2
cdr3_length: 14
clone_size: -
v_call: TRBV12-5
cdr3_aa: CASGRTGRNYGYTF
cdr3_nt: TGTGCTAGTGGTCGGACAGGCCGTAACTATGGCTACACCTTC

d_call: TRBD1
j_call: TRBJ2-5
cdr3_length: 15
clone_size: -
v_call: TRBV11-1
cdr3_aa: CASSLARTGRETQYF
cdr3_nt: TGTGCCAGCAGCTTAGCGAGGACAGGGCGGGAGACCCAGTACTTC